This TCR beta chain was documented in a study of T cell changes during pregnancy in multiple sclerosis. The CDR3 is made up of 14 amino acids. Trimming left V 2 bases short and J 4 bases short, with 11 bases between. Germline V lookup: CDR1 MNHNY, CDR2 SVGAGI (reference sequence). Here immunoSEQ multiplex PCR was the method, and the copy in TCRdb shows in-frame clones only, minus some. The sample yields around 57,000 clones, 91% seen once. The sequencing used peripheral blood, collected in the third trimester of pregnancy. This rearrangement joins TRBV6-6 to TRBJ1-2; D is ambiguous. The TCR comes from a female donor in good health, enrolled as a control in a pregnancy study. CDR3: CASSYRPGRYGYTF. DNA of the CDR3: TGTGCCAGCAGTTACAGACCAGGCCGCTATGGCTACACCTTC.